The 17 T cell receptor beta chains in this list originate from one sample, sequenced in a study of control samples from healthy donors and cancer patients. Produced via immunoSEQ multiplex PCR; TCRdb's table is partial and in-frame only. The sample yields about 140,000 clones, about 89% seen once. Sequencing was carried out using blood. The receptors shown here come from a man aged 18-30 years in good health.

The chain employs TRBV10-1 and TRBJ1-6; no reliable D call. The CDR3 spans 13 residues. Germline lookup yields CDR1 WNHNN and CDR2 SYGVQD (reference sequence). Trimming took 10 bases from V and 0 from J, leaving 7 bases between them. The DNA of the CDR3 is TGCGCCATGTCTGGCTCCTATAATTCACCCCTCCACTTT. Amino acid sequence: CAMSGSYNSPLHF.

V is TRBV6-4 and J is TRBJ2-5, with TRBD1 identical over 10 bases. The V gene end was trimmed by 6 bases and the J gene end by 0 bases; junction bases not matched to a gene: 4. The V gene's germline CDR1 is MRHNA and CDR2 SNTAGT. This CDR3 contains 15 residues. CDR3 region: CASSRDRGNQETQYF. The DNA for the CDR3 is TGTGCCAGCAGCCGGGACAGGGGTAACCAAGAGACCCAGTACTTC.

The rearrangement links TRBV5-1 to TRBJ1-5; possible D gene TRBD1, 5 bases. Trimming cost V 4 bases and J 3 bases, with 14 bases left between them. CDR1 and CDR2 from the germline V gene are SGHRS and YFSETQ. This CDR3 has 15 amino acids. The CDR3 protein is CASSPRGGINQPQHF. The CDR3 DNA reads TGCGCCAGCAGCCCTCGCGGGGGAATCAATCAGCCCCAGCATTTT.

The chain combines TRBV3-1 (or the pseudogene TRBV3-2) with TRBJ1-2; no reliable D call. Trimming stripped 1 base from V and 1 base from J, with 4 bases between. Looked up from germline, CDR1 is LGHDT and CDR2 is YNNKEL (reference sequence). This CDR3 contains 13 residues. CDR3 region: CASSQGYNYGYTF. The CDR3 nucleotides are TGTGCCAGCAGCCAAGGATATAACTATGGCTACACCTTC.

The chain links TRBV5-1 to TRBJ2-2; D not resolved. Germline V gene lookup returns CDR1 SGHRS and CDR2 YFSETQ. The CDR3 extends over 15 amino acids. Trimming took 5 bases from V and 2 from J, leaving 13 bases between them. The CDR3: CASRAAPQNTGELFF. CDR3 DNA sequence: TGCGCCAGCAGAGCCGCCCCACAAAACACCGGGGAGCTGTTTTTT.

On this clone: The identical CDR3 is also encoded by other nucleotide sequences in the sample. The chain joins TRBV19 to TRBJ1-2; 7 bases are a match to TRBD1. Germline trimming cut 6 bases from V and 4 bases from J; bases unmatched to any gene: 5. Germline CDR1 LNHDA, CDR2 SQIVND (reference sequence). The CDR3 has 13 amino acids. CDR3 DNA sequence: TGTGCCAGTAGCACGGGACAGCTCTATGGCTACACCTTC. Translating it yields CASSTGQLYGYTF. The variable domain in full, with the rest retrieved from reference TRBV19 and TRBJ1-2, is DGGITQSPKYLFRKEGQNVTLSCEQNLNHDAMYWYRQDPGQGLRLIYYSQIVNDFQKGDIAEGYSVSREKKESFPLTVTSAQKNPTAFYLCASSTGQLYGYTFGSGTRLTVV.

The CDR3 is CASSIGVLPDSYNEQFF. CDR3 in DNA: TGTGCCAGTAGTATTGGGGTCCTTCCTGACTCCTACAATGAGCAGTTCTTC. This chain links TRBV19 with TRBJ2-1; D call uncertain. Trimming removed 3 bases from V and 0 bases from J, with 15 bases in between. This CDR3 spans 17 amino acids. Germline assignment: CDR1 LNHDA and CDR2 SQIVND (reference sequence).

This clone was found a few times. The rearrangement links TRBV21-1 to TRBJ2-1; the table's TRBD1 call for D was not verified on the DNA. TRBV21-1 is designated a pseudogene. The CDR3 contains 18 residues. Here the CDR3 reads CAIAKPQDSRGTYNEQFF. For the CDR3, the DNA is TGTGCCATCGCGAAACCCCAGGATAGCAGGGGGACCTACAATGAGCAGTTCTTC.

The rearrangement joins TRBV7-2 to TRBJ1-2; 7 bases line up with TRBD1. V trimming: 3 bases; J trimming: 4 bases; junction bases outside the gene matches: 5. The CDR3 length is 14 residues. Per the germline V gene, CDR1 is SGHTA and CDR2 is FQGNSA. The CDR3 loop is CASSLSQGVYGYTF. The CDR3, as DNA: TGTGCCAGCAGCTTGAGCCAGGGGGTCTATGGCTACACCTTC.

This chain links TRBV27 with TRBJ2-1, with 11 positions matching TRBD2. The V and J ends lost 7 bases and 8 bases, in that order; junction bases with no gene match: 13. The CDR3 has 16 amino acids. Germline CDR1 is MNHEY and CDR2 is SMNVEV (reference sequence). The CDR3 spells CASTPTSGGPGDEQFF. CDR3 coding DNA: TGTGCCAGCACCCCAACTAGCGGGGGCCCAGGGGATGAGCAGTTCTTC.

The chain links TRBV30 to TRBJ1-6, with D uncertain. The V end was cut by 0 bases, the J end by 0 bases, with 9 bases between. The CDR3 extends over 16 amino acids. Germline V gene lookup returns CDR1 GTSNPN and CDR2 SVGIG (reference sequence). Here the CDR3 DNA reads TGTGCCTGGAGTGTAATGGTGAGCTCCTATAATTCACCCCTCCACTTT. Amino acid sequence: CAWSVMVSSYNSPLHF.

The chain carries TRBV7-2 and TRBJ1-6; 7 bases line up with TRBD1. V shed 5 bases, J shed 8 bases, and the junction held 6 bases outside the gene matches. This CDR3 has 14 amino acids. Germline-derived CDR1 and CDR2 are SGHTA and FQGNSA. The CDR3 DNA is TGTGCCAGCAGCCCAGGGGGGGAATATTCACCCCTCCACTTT. This sequence encodes CASSPGGEYSPLHF.

This chain uses TRBV4-3 with TRBJ1-6, with D unresolved. Trimming stripped 3 bases from V and 0 bases from J, with 3 bases between. Germline loops: CDR1 LGHNA, CDR2 YSLEER. This CDR3 is built from 14 residues. The CDR3 protein is CASSQGSYNSPLHF. In nucleotides, the CDR3 is TGCGCCAGCAGCCAGGGCTCCTATAATTCACCCCTCCACTTT.

The genes are TRBV7-9 and TRBJ2-2, with D possibly being TRBD2 (5 bases). The V end was cut by 5 bases, the J end by 5 bases, with 15 bases between. In germline, CDR1 is SEHNR, CDR2 FQNEAQ (reference sequence). This CDR3 contains 15 residues. As DNA, the CDR3 is TGTGCCAGCAGCCCTAGACGGGAACTGACCGGGGAGCTGTTTTTT. Its protein product is CASSPRRELTGELFF. Using reference TRBV7-9 and TRBJ2-2 for the parts outside the CDR3, the full variable domain is DTGVSQNPRHKITKRGQNVTFRCDPISEHNRLYWYRQTLGQGPEFLTYFQNEAQLEKSRLLSDRFSAERPKGSFSTLEIQRTEQGDSAMYLCASSPRRELTGELFFGEGSRLTVL.

A single count supports this clone. The chain carries TRBV6-1 and TRBJ1-1; perhaps TRBD1 as D (6 bases). The V end lost 2 bases, the J end lost 1 base, and 17 bases lay between the germline ends. The CDR3 totals 17 residues. Germline V gene data show CDR1 as MNHNS and CDR2 as SASEGT. CDR3 region: CASSERRGGRENTEAFF. The CDR3 DNA follows: TGTGCCAGCAGTGAAAGGCGGGGGGGGCGCGAGAACACTGAAGCTTTCTTT.

The J gene is TRBJ2-5, the V gene TRBV6-5; D perhaps matches TRBD1 (5 bases). Deletions cut 0 bases from V and 1 base from J, with 12 bases between. Germline V gives CDR1 MNHEY, CDR2 SVGAGI. The CDR3 extends over 16 amino acids. This CDR3 reads CASSYSSSTGQETQYF. In DNA, the CDR3 is TGTGCCAGCAGTTACTCGAGTTCCACAGGCCAAGAGACCCAGTACTTC.

The genes are TRBV5-1 and TRBJ1-2; a possible D gene is TRBD1 (5 bases). This CDR3 comprises 14 residues. Germline V gene data show CDR1 as SGHRS and CDR2 as YFSETQ. V lost 0 bases to trimming and J lost 8 bases, with 14 bases between them. The CDR3 sequence is CASSLASGVGGYTF. The CDR3 bases are TGCGCCAGCAGCTTGGCCTCGGGGGTAGGGGGCTACACCTTC.